A selection of T cell receptor beta chains follows, all from one sample in a study of cytomegalovirus exposure and HLA in healthy donors. The assay was immunoSEQ multiplex PCR, and TCRdb's table has in-frame clones only and misses some. The table shows roughly 190,000 clones, with just under 80% occurring only once. The specimen was PBMCs. Source of these receptors: a female donor in good health and CMV-seronegative. Both conserved end residues are part of each CDR3. Each record gives: V gene, D gene, J gene, clone size, CDR3 DNA, CDR3 protein. D genes are given only for firm matches. Clone size, where shown, is once, few, many, or a class for clones that have expanded.

v_call: TRBV29-1
d_call: .
j_call: TRBJ1-2
clone_size: .
cdr3_nt: TGCAGCGTCAAACAGGGTAACTATGGCTACACCTTC
cdr3_aa: CSVKQGNYGYTF

v_call: TRBV12-5
d_call: TRBD2
j_call: TRBJ2-1
clone_size: .
cdr3_nt: TGTGCTAGTGGTTTGCCTCACCTTCTAGCGGGGGGGCCGCGCGAGCAGTTCTTC
cdr3_aa: CASGLPHLLAGGPREQFF

v_call: TRBV2
d_call: .
j_call: TRBJ2-4
clone_size: .
cdr3_nt: TGTGCCAGCACTTTAGCCAAAAACATTCAGTACTTC
cdr3_aa: CASTLAKNIQYF

v_call: TRBV28
d_call: .
j_call: TRBJ2-5
clone_size: .
cdr3_nt: TGTGCCAGCAGTCTGGCGGGGACGGGTTGGGGAGAGACCCAGTACTTC
cdr3_aa: CASSLAGTGWGETQYF

v_call: TRBV21-1
d_call: .
j_call: TRBJ1-1
clone_size: .
cdr3_nt: TGTGCCAGCACCTACAGGGGCTCGAACACTGAAGCTTTCTTT
cdr3_aa: CASTYRGSNTEAFF

v_call: TRBV6-6
d_call: TRBD2
j_call: TRBJ2-7
clone_size: .
cdr3_nt: TGTGCCAGCAGTTACGCGGGGGGGAACTCCTACGAGCAGTACTTC
cdr3_aa: CASSYAGGNSYEQYF

v_call: TRBV20-1
d_call: .
j_call: TRBJ2-7
clone_size: .
cdr3_nt: TGCAGTGCCAGAACAGGGAACGAGCAGTACTTC
cdr3_aa: CSARTGNEQYF

v_call: TRBV21-1
d_call: .
j_call: TRBJ1-2
clone_size: .
cdr3_nt: TGTGCCAGCAGCAAAGGGGCTCACGCGGGCTACACCTTC
cdr3_aa: CASSKGAHAGYTF

v_call: TRBV2
d_call: TRBD1
j_call: TRBJ2-2
clone_size: .
cdr3_nt: TGTGCCAGCAGTGGGGACCGAATTAAACGGGACAGGGGAGTCACCGGGGAGCTGTTTTTT
cdr3_aa: CASSGDRIKRDRGVTGELFF

v_call: TRBV28
d_call: .
j_call: TRBJ2-2
clone_size: once
cdr3_nt: TGTGCCAGCAGTTTAGGAGCGGAAGGGACCGGGGAGCTGTTTTTT
cdr3_aa: CASSLGAEGTGELFF

v_call: TRBV9
d_call: .
j_call: TRBJ2-3
clone_size: .
cdr3_nt: TGTGCCAGCAGCGCAAGGGGACAACTCACAGATACGCAGTATTTT
cdr3_aa: CASSARGQLTDTQYF

v_call: TRBV2
d_call: .
j_call: TRBJ1-6
clone_size: .
cdr3_nt: TGTGCCAGCCACAGGGACCATAATTCACCCCTCCACTTT
cdr3_aa: CASHRDHNSPLHF

v_call: TRBV27
d_call: .
j_call: TRBJ1-1
clone_size: .
cdr3_nt: TGTGCCAGCTGGAGGGACCTTAACACTGAAGCTTTCTTT
cdr3_aa: CASWRDLNTEAFF

v_call: TRBV2
d_call: TRBD1
j_call: TRBJ2-7
clone_size: .
cdr3_nt: TGTGCCAGCACATTCGGGACAGGGGGCTACGAGCAGTACTTC
cdr3_aa: CASTFGTGGYEQYF

v_call: TRBV2
d_call: TRBD1
j_call: TRBJ1-2
clone_size: .
cdr3_nt: TGTGCCAGCAGTGGACAGGGGGCGAACGTAGGCTACACCTTC
cdr3_aa: CASSGQGANVGYTF